This T cell receptor beta chain was captured in a study of blood T cell repertoires in COVID-19. Across the study: Some COVID-19 samples were acute and others convalescent; all came from the United States, Italy and Spain. T cells, B-cell-depleted T cells, or PBMCs supplied cDNA or gDNA.

Per the original data handling: Reference gene primer amplification gave estimated nucleated cell counts. Method: immunoSEQ multiplex PCR; TCRdb's copy keeps in-frame clones and lacks some. The V and J calls and clone size were taken over from that table, and D and trimming were inferred from the DNA. This sample has about 190,000 clones, with nearly 90% found just once. Losses at the gene ends were 4 bases for V and 5 bases for J; bases not matched to a gene: 6. CDR3 length: 15 residues. Germline V gene lookup returns CDR1 SGHRS and CDR2 YFSETQ. This TCR was sampled from a woman between 35 and 50 years old who had recovered from COVID-19. V and J are TRBV5-1 and TRBJ2-2; 9 nucleotides agree with TRBD2. Sequencing input: peripheral blood. For the CDR3, the DNA is TGCGCCAGCAGCGCGTTAGCGGGAGAGACCGGGGAGCTGTTTTTT. Translating it yields CASSALAGETGELFF.